These 20 T cell receptor beta chains came from one sample sequenced in a study of T cells in Graves' hyperthyroidism and ophthalmopathy. The source material, RNA transcripts, was used to amplify TCR beta CDR3 regions. In the first-round RT-PCR of the TCR CDR3, the HTBI primer set was used. TCRdb analysed the multiplex PCR reads with MiXCR anew, one entry per CDR3 protein. The sample has some 600,000 distinct CDR3 sequences; about 15% are singletons. Sequencing was performed on blood. The receptors derive from a young woman with Graves' hyperthyroidism that later progressed to Graves' ophthalmopathy.

The rearrangement links TRBV4-1 to TRBJ2-7; no firm D call. The CDR3 length is 14 residues. Germline V gene data show CDR1 as MGHRA and CDR2 as YSYEKL. Between the trimmed V and J ends, which lost 1 base and 1 base, there was a span of 8 bases. In DNA form, the CDR3 reads TGCGCCAGCAGCCAAGGGGTACTTTCCTACGAGCAGTACTTC. Amino acids: CASSQGVLSYEQYF.

The J gene is TRBJ2-7, the V gene TRBV7-2, with D perhaps matching TRBD1 (6 bases). The germline V gene encodes CDR1 SGHTA and CDR2 FQGNSA. The CDR3 extends over 12 amino acids. V dropped 1 base and J dropped 12 bases, with 13 bases sitting between them. The CDR3 sequence is CASSLDGQGPYF. The DNA of the CDR3 is TGTGCCAGCAGCTTAGACGGGCAGGGGCCGTACTTC.

This clonotype has only a few counts. V usage is TRBV7-9 and J usage is TRBJ2-1, with 8 nucleotides matching TRBD1. Germline CDR1 and CDR2: SEHNR and FQNEAQ (reference sequence). J lost 7 bases, V lost 4 bases, and 9 bases had no gene match. The CDR3 sequence is 15 residues long. CDR3 residues: CASSSQTGAGNEQFF. The CDR3 DNA follows: TGTGCCAGCAGCTCCCAGACAGGGGCGGGAAATGAGCAGTTCTTC.

This clonotype showed up just a few times. The chain couples TRBV9 to TRBJ2-3; 13 bases fit TRBD2. This CDR3 has 15 residues. Germline lookup yields CDR1 SGDLS and CDR2 YYNGEE. Trimming cost V 1 base and J 6 bases; bases outside gene matches: 2. The chain's CDR3 is CASSVTSGGEDTQYF. The CDR3 bases are TGTGCCAGCAGCGTAACTAGCGGGGGGGAGGATACGCAGTATTTT.

This clonotype was seen just once. A read error is possible here, since a much larger clone lies one base away. V and J are TRBV30 and TRBJ1-1; D might be TRBD1 (6 bases). V shed 5 bases and J shed 5 bases, with 15 bases lying between them. In germline, CDR1 is GTSNPN, CDR2 SVGIG (reference sequence). This CDR3 is built from 13 residues. The chain's CDR3 is CAWDTDSGTEAFF. CDR3 coding DNA: TGTGCCTGGGACACGGACAGTGGAACTGAAGCTTTCTTT. Looking up the rest from reference TRBV30 and TRBJ1-1 gives the full variable domain: SQTIHQWPATLVQPVGSPLSLECTVEGTSNPNLYWYRQAAGRGLQLLFYSVGIGQISSEVPQNLSASRPQDRQFILSSKKLLLSDSGFYLCAWDTDSGTEAFFGQGTRLTVV.

The CDR3 sequence is CSARDPRGSGYEQFF. The CDR3 nucleotides read TGCAGTGCTAGAGACCCCCGGGGTAGCGGCTATGAGCAGTTCTTC. The J gene is TRBJ2-1, the V gene TRBV20-1; a weak D match, TRBD2 (6 bases). Germline V gives CDR1 DFQATT, CDR2 SNEGSKA (reference sequence). The CDR3 extends over 15 amino acids. V was trimmed by 0 bases and J by 8 bases, leaving 17 bases between them.

This clonotype was detected many times. V usage is TRBV12-3 or TRBV12-4 and J usage is TRBJ2-1; 10 bases match TRBD2. The CDR3 loop spans 16 amino acids. The V gene end was trimmed by 1 base and the J gene end by 8 bases; junction bases not matched to a gene: 8. The CDR3 sequence is CASSLVKREGVDEQFF. The CDR3 nucleotides read TGTGCCAGCAGTTTAGTCAAGCGGGAGGGGGTGGATGAGCAGTTCTTC.

The gene calls are TRBV19 and TRBJ1-6; D uncertain. Germline CDR1 LNHDA, CDR2 SQIVND (reference sequence). V shed 7 bases and J shed 0 bases, with 16 bases lying between them. This CDR3 comprises 17 residues. This chain's CDR3 is CASTPGAMGSYNSPLHF. The CDR3 bases are TGTGCCAGTACGCCTGGAGCCATGGGCTCCTATAATTCACCCCTCCACTTT.

This clonotype was seen ten or more times. J is TRBJ2-2 and V is TRBV28, with 11 bases identical to TRBD2. This CDR3 has 17 amino acids. V shed 0 bases, J shed 4 bases, and the junction held 4 bases outside the gene matches. The V gene's germline CDR1 is MDHEN and CDR2 SYDVKM. For the CDR3, the DNA is TGTGCCAGCAGTTTATGGTCTCTAGCGGGAGGCACCGGGGAGCTGTTTTTT. It yields the protein CASSLWSLAGGTGELFF.

At least ten counts were recorded for this clonotype. This chain joins TRBV28 and TRBJ2-7, with D unclear. Germline values: CDR1 MDHEN, CDR2 SYDVKM. V lost 7 bases, J lost 4 bases, and 8 bases lay in between. This CDR3 comprises 11 residues. CDR3: CASTVRYEQYF. DNA for the CDR3: TGTGCCAGCACTGTCAGATACGAGCAGTACTTC.

This clonotype has a handful of counts. The chain is built from TRBV10-3 and TRBJ2-1, with 9 bases matching TRBD2. Germline assignment: CDR1 ENHRY and CDR2 SYGVKD. The CDR3 spans 16 residues. Trimming cost V 11 bases and J 8 bases; bases outside gene matches: 19. CDR3 sequence reads: CAELNPRTSDTYEQFF. In DNA form, the CDR3 reads TGTGCCGAACTCAATCCTAGGACTAGCGATACCTATGAGCAGTTCTTC.

The table lists this clonotype with a few counts. The V and J genes are TRBV6-2 or TRBV6-3 and TRBJ2-2, with D perhaps TRBD1 (7 bases). The length of the CDR3 is 11 residues. CDR1 is MNHEY and CDR2 is SVGEGT in the germline V gene. This CDR3 reads CATGEAEELFF. In nucleotides, the CDR3 is TGTGCTACAGGGGAGGCCGAGGAGCTGTTTTTT.

This clonotype was recorded many times. The chain recombines TRBV28 with TRBJ2-7; no definite D call. V gave up 2 bases and J gave up 5 bases, with 4 bases separating them. This CDR3 is 11 amino acids long. Germline-derived CDR1 and CDR2 are MDHEN and SYDVKM. The CDR3, as DNA: TGTGCCAGCAGTTTAATCCACGAGCAGTACTTC. It yields the protein CASSLIHEQYF.

This clonotype was seen repeatedly, ten times or more. The V call is TRBV15, the J call TRBJ2-2, with D tentatively TRBD1 or TRBD2 (5 bases each). This CDR3 comprises 16 residues. V lost 1 base and J lost 2, with 11 bases in between. Germline assignment: CDR1 LNHNV and CDR2 YYDKDF (reference sequence). CDR3 DNA sequence: TGTGCCACCAGCAGAGTTCGGGGCCTCAACACCGGGGAGCTGTTTTTT. Its translation: CATSRVRGLNTGELFF. The variable domain in full, completed from reference TRBV15 and TRBJ2-2, reads DAMVIQNPRYQVTQFGKPVTLSCSQTLNHNVMYWYQQKSSQAPKLLFHYYDKDFNNEADTPDNFQSRRPNTSFCFLDIRSPGLGDTAMYLCATSRVRGLNTGELFFGEGSRLTVL.

This chain connects TRBV11-3 to TRBJ2-2; D unclear. The CDR3 loop spans 14 amino acids. V was shortened by 3 bases and J by 6 bases, with 11 bases between the two germline ends. The germline CDR1 and CDR2 sequences are SGHNT and YENEEA. The CDR3, as DNA: TGTGCCAGCAGCTTCGATGAGGACCCCGGGGAGCTGTTTTTT. The encoded protein is CASSFDEDPGELFF.

This clonotype was detected ten times or more. V and J are TRBV30 and TRBJ2-1; 10 bases fit TRBD1. V lost 5 bases to trimming and J lost 5 bases; unmatched junction nucleotides: 3. This CDR3 has 13 residues. CDR1 GTSNPN and CDR2 SVGIG come from the germline V gene (reference sequence). The CDR3 DNA sequence: TGTGCCTGGGGGACAGGGGCCGACAATGAGCAGTTCTTC. This codes for CAWGTGADNEQFF. Complete variable domain (other parts from reference TRBV30 and TRBJ2-1): SQTIHQWPATLVQPVGSPLSLECTVEGTSNPNLYWYRQAAGRGLQLLFYSVGIGQISSEVPQNLSASRPQDRQFILSSKKLLLSDSGFYLCAWGTGADNEQFFGPGTRLTVL.

Ten or more counts support this clonotype. The chain joins TRBV28 to TRBJ2-1; TRBD2 aligns across 8 bases. The CDR3 length is 15 residues. From germline, CDR1 is MDHEN and CDR2 SYDVKM. The ends lost 5 bases at V and 2 bases at J; junction bases unmatched: 5. CDR3 residues: CASSQRESPYNEQFF. The CDR3 coding sequence is TGTGCCAGCAGTCAGCGGGAGAGTCCCTACAATGAGCAGTTCTTC.

In this sample, this clonotype turned up a few times. The V gene is TRBV4-2, the J gene TRBJ2-2, with TRBD2 matching over 14 bases. V gave up 1 base and J gave up 3 bases; unmatched junction bases: 10. The CDR3 runs to 20 residues. CDR1 is LGHNA and CDR2 is YNFKEQ in the germline V gene. The CDR3 nucleotides are TGTGCCAGCAGCCAAGCACAGCCGGGACTAGCGGGAGTCGACACCGGGGAGCTGTTTTTT. Protein: CASSQAQPGLAGVDTGELFF.

This clonotype turned up a few times. This chain uses TRBV5-1 with TRBJ1-6; a weak D match, TRBD1 (5 bases). This CDR3 has 13 amino acids. Germline V lookup: CDR1 SGHRS, CDR2 YFSETQ. Trimming cost V 0 bases and J 10 bases, with 8 bases left between them. The DNA of the CDR3 is TGCGCCAGCAGCTTGGACAGGTTATCACCCCTCCACTTT. Residues: CASSLDRLSPLHF.

This clonotype was found many times. V usage is TRBV10-3 and J usage is TRBJ2-3, with 10 bases that match TRBD2. This CDR3 comprises 14 residues. The J segment lost 6 bases and the V segment lost 8 bases, leaving 8 bases of the junction unmatched. From germline, CDR1 is ENHRY and CDR2 SYGVKD. The CDR3 nucleotides read TGTGCCATCTTAGCTAGCGGGAGTACGGATACGCAGTATTTT. Protein sequence: CAILASGSTDTQYF.